This record covers a single T cell receptor (beta chain). Its antigen is undetermined. These data originate in a study of graft-versus-host responses after intestinal transplantation. At the level of the study: Tacrolimus plus steroids were given to all recipients for roughly 3 years, preceded by anti-thymocyte globulin induction. Study-level points and caveats: GvH clone levels peaked in circulation, and this peak was associated with early post-transplant HvG declines. High graft-versus-host to host-versus-graft clonal ratios were seen in allografts of patients with graft-donor T cell macrochimerism. Some GvH clones appeared in ileal mucosa or blood before recipient bone marrow.

V dropped 3 bases and J dropped 5 bases, with 11 bases sitting between them. Germline V gene data show CDR1 as SGHVS and CDR2 as FQNEAQ. The CDR3 is 14 amino acids. Some clones are missing from TCRdb's copy, which holds only in-frame ones; the method was immunoSEQ multiplex PCR. The repertoire holds 85,000 to 90,000 clones, with 75% to 90% as singletons. The sequence came from a human donor who received an intestinal transplant. The specimen comprised unstimulated CD8+ T cells sorted from spleen or lymph node cells, sampled before intestinal transplant. This chain links TRBV7-8 with TRBJ2-1, with a tentative D call TRBD2 (6 bases). CDR3 DNA sequence: TGTGCCAGCAGCTTCAGCGGGTGGAACAATGAGCAGTTCTTC. Translating gives CASSFSGWNNEQFF.